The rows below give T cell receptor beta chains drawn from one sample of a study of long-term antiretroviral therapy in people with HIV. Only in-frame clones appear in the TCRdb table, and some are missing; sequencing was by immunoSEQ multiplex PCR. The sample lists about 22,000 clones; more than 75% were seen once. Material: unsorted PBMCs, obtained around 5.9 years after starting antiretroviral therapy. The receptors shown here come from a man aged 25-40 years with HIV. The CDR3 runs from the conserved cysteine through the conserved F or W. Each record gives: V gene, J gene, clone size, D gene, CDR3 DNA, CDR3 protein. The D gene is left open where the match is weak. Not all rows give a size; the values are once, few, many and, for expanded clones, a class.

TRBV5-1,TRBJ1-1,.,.,TGCGCCAGCAGCTTGGGCCGCGGGGGCATGAACACTGAAGCTTTCTTT,CASSLGRGGMNTEAFF
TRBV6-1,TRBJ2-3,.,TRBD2,TGTGCCAGCAGTGAAGGAATAGGTGGGCTAGCGGGTCCCACAGATACGCAGTATTTT,CASSEGIGGLAGPTDTQYF
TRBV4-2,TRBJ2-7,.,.,TGTGCCAGCAGCCTCGTGACGACAGGTAACGAGCAGTACTTC,CASSLVTTGNEQYF
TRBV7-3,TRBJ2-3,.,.,TGTGCCAGCAGCAGGGGGAGAAGCACAGATACGCAGTATTTT,CASSRGRSTDTQYF
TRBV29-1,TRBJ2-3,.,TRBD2,TGCAGCGTTGAAGATCGGGGGGGGCCGGGCACAGATACGCAGTATTTT,CSVEDRGGPGTDTQYF
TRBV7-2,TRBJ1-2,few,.,TGTGCCAGCAGCGCCCGCGGAGTGCGAGAGGACTACACCTTC,CASSARGVREDYTF
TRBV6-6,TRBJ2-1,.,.,TGTGCCAGCAGTTTATACCCTCCGACAGTAGACAATGAGCAGTTCTTC,CASSLYPPTVDNEQFF
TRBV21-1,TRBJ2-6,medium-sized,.,TGTGCCAGCAGCAAATTAGGTAACTCCGGCGCCAACGTCCTGACTTTC,CASSKLGNSGANVLTF
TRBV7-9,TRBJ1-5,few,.,TGTGCCAGCAGCTTATCAGGGGACCAGCCCCAGCATTTT,CASSLSGDQPQHF
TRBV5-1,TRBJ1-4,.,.,TGCGCCAGCAGCTTGGGGTCAGCTAATGAAAAACTGTTTTTT,CASSLGSANEKLFF
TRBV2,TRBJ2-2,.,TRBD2,TGTGCCAGCAGGTCACGTTTAAATCTAGCGGGGGGCCGGAACGCCGGGGAGCTGTTTTTT,CASRSRLNLAGGRNAGELFF
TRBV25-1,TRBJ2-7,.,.,TGTGCCAGCAGTGACCAGGGATTCTACGAGCAGTACTTC,CASSDQGFYEQYF
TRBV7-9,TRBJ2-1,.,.,TGTGCCAGCAGCTCCTACTACTACAATGAGCAGTTCTTC,CASSSYYYNEQFF
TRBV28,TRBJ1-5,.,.,TGTGCCAGCAGTTTACGTTCATATTCTAGTATTTACGATGGCAATCAGCCCCAGCATTTT,CASSLRSYSSIYDGNQPQHF
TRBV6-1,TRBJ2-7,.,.,TGTGCCAGCAGTGGGGGGGCTGGGTTCGTCGACGAGCAGTACTTC,CASSGGAGFVDEQYF
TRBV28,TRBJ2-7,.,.,TGTGCCAGCAGTTTCCGATTTAGGGTTCTGGTCGGGCAGTACTTC,CASSFRFRVLVGQYF
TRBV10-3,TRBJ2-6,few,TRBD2,TGTGCCATCGGGACTAGCGAGTCCAACGTCCTGACTTTC,CAIGTSESNVLTF
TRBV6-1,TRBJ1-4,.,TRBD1,TGTGCCAGCATTATGGAGACAGGGGTTAATGAAAAACTGTTTTTT,CASIMETGVNEKLFF
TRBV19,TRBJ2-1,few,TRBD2,TGTGCCAGTAGTCCTGGGACTAGTGCCTACAATGAGCAGTTCTTC,CASSPGTSAYNEQFF
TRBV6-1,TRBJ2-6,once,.,TGTGCCAGCAGTGTGGGACGCCGCTCTGGGGCCAACGTCCTGACTTTC,CASSVGRRSGANVLTF
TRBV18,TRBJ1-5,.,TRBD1,TGTGCCAGCTCACCTGGGACAGGGGGCGACCAGCCCCAGCATTTT,CASSPGTGGDQPQHF
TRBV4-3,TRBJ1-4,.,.,TGCGCCAGCAGCCAAGATAGGAGGCAAGCAACTAATGAAAAACTGTTTTTT,CASSQDRRQATNEKLFF
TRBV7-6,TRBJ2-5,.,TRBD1,TGTGCCAGCAGCTCGCCGGGACAGCAACAAGAGACCCAGTACTTC,CASSSPGQQQETQYF
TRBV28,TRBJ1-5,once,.,TGTGCCAGCAATCCTAGGGGAATACTCAATAGCAATCAGCCCCAGCATTTT,CASNPRGILNSNQPQHF
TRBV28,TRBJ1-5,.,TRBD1,TGTGCCAGCAGTGCCCGGGACAGGCACAATCAGCCCCAGCATTTT,CASSARDRHNQPQHF
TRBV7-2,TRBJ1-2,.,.,TGTGCCAGCGGACCAATCTGGAACTATGGCTACACCTTC,CASGPIWNYGYTF
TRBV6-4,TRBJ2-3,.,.,TGTGCCAGCAGTGACGCCAGGGGGGGCACAGATACGCAGTATTTT,CASSDARGGTDTQYF
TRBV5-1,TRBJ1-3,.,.,TGCGCCAGCAGCTTGGGGGCGGACTCTGGAAACACCATATATTTT,CASSLGADSGNTIYF
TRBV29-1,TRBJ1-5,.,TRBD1,TGCAGCTTCGGACAGGGAGGAGGCCAGCCCCAGCATTTT,CSFGQGGGQPQHF
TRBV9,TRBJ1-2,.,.,TGTGCCAGCAGCGTAGGGTACTATGGCTACACCTTC,CASSVGYYGYTF
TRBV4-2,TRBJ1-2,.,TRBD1,TGTGCCAGCAGCCAATTCGGGGACAGCGGATCTGGCTACACCTTC,CASSQFGDSGSGYTF
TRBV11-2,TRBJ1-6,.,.,TGTGCCAGCAGCTTAGATATAGGGGGGATGTCACCCCTCCACTTT,CASSLDIGGMSPLHF
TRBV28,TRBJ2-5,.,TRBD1,TGTGCCAGCAGTTTAACTGGACAGGACTCGGAGACCCAGTACTTC,CASSLTGQDSETQYF
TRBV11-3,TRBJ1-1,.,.,TGTGCCAGCAGCACCAACAGGGACCCGAAGACTGAAGCTTTCTTT,CASSTNRDPKTEAFF
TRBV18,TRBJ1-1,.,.,TGTGCCAGCTCACCACGGGAAACAGGGTTGAACACTGAAGCTTTCTTT,CASSPRETGLNTEAFF
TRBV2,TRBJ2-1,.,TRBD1,TGTGCCAGCAGCGCGGACAGGATGGGCTCCTACAATGAGCAGTTCTTC,CASSADRMGSYNEQFF
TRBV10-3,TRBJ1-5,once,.,TGTGCCATCAGTGAGTCTTCGGGGGGCGGACTTAGCAATCAGCCCCAGCATTTT,CAISESSGGGLSNQPQHF
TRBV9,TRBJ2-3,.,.,TGTGCCAGCAGCGTACTCGGCGGGGGCCCCTCTAGCACAGATACGCAGTATTTT,CASSVLGGGPSSTDTQYF
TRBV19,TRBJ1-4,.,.,TGTGCCAGTAGTATACAGGGGGAAAAACTGTTTTTT,CASSIQGEKLFF
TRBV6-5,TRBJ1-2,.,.,TGTGCCAGCAGTTACGGGGGAGCTAACTATGGCTACACCTTC,CASSYGGANYGYTF
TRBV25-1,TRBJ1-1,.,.,TGTGCCAGCAGTTCTCGCGGGACGGTCGCTGAAGCTTTCTTT,CASSSRGTVAEAFF